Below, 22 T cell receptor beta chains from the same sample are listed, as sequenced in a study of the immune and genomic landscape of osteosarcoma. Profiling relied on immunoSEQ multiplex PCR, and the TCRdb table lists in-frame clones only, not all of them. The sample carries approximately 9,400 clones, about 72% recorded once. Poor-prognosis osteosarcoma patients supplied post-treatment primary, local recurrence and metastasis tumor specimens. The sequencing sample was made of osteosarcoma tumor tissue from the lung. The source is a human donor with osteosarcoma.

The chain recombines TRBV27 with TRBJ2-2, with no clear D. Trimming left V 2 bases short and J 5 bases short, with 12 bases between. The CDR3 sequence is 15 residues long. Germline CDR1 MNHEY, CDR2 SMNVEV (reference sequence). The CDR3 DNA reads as TGTGCCAGCAGTTTAAAGGCGAGTCGGACCGGGGAGCTGTTTTTT. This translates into CASSLKASRTGELFF.

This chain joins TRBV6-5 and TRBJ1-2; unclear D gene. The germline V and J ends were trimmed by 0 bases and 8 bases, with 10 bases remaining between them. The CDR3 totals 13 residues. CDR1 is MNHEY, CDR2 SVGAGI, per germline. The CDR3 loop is CASSYSAGNGYTF. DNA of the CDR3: TGTGCCAGCAGTTACTCGGCGGGGAACGGCTACACCTTC.

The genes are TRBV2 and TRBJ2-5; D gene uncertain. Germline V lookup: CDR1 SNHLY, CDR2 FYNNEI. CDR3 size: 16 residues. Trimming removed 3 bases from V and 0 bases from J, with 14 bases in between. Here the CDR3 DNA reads TGTGCCAGCAGTGATATCTTTGGGATCGACCAAGAGACCCAGTACTTC. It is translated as CASSDIFGIDQETQYF.

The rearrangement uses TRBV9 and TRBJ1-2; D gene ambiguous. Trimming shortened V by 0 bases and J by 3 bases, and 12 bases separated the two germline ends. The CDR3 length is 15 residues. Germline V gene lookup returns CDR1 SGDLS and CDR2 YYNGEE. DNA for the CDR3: TGTGCCAGCAGCGTAGCTCCCCAACCAGACTATGGCTACACCTTC. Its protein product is CASSVAPQPDYGYTF. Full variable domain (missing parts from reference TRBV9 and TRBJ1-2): DSGVTQTPKHLITATGQRVTLRCSPRSGDLSVYWYQQSLDQGLQFLIQYYNGEERAKGNILERFSAQQFPDLHSELNLSSLELGDSALYFCASSVAPQPDYGYTFGSGTRLTVV.

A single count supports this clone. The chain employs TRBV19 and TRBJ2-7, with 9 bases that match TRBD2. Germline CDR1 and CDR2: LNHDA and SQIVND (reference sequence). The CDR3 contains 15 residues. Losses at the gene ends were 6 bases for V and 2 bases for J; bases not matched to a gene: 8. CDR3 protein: CASRGASGATYEQYF. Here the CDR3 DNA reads TGTGCCAGTAGAGGAGCTAGCGGGGCGACCTACGAGCAGTACTTC.

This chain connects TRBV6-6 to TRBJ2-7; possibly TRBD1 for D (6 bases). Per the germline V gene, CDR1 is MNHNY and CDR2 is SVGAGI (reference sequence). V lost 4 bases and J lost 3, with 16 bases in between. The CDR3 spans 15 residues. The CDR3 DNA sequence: TGTGCCAGCAGTTTCCCTCCCGGGACAATCTACGAGCAGTACTTC. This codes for CASSFPPGTIYEQYF.

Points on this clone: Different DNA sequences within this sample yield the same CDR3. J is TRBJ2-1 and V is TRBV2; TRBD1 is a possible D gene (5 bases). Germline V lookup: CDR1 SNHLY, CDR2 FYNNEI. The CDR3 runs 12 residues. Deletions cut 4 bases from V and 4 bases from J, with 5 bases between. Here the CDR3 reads CASSGTYNEQFF. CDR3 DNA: TGTGCCAGCAGTGGGACATACAATGAGCAGTTCTTC.

The CDR3 DNA follows: TGCGCCAGCAGTGAGTCTGCGGGAGTAGGATACGAGCAGTACTTC. Protein sequence: CASSESAGVGYEQYF. V and J are TRBV10-2 and TRBJ2-7; 7 nucleotides align to TRBD2. The V gene's germline CDR1 is WSHSY and CDR2 SAAADI. V gave up 0 bases and J gave up 4 bases; unmatched junction bases: 6. CDR3 length: 15 residues.

CDR3 sequence: CASSVGQGGEETQYF. In DNA, the CDR3 is TGTGCCAGCAGCGTAGGCCAGGGAGGAGAAGAGACCCAGTACTTC. The gene calls are TRBV9 and TRBJ2-5, with D possibly being TRBD2 (6 bases). Trimming pared 0 bases from V and 3 bases from J, leaving 12 bases between. The CDR3 sequence is 15 residues long. Looked up from germline, CDR1 is SGDLS and CDR2 is YYNGEE.

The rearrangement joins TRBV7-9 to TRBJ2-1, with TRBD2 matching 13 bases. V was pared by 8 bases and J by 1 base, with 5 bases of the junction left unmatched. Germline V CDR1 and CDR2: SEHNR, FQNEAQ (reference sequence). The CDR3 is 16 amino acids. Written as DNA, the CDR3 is TGTGCCAGCGGGGGACTAGCGGGACGATCCTACAATGAGCAGTTCTTC. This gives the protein CASGGLAGRSYNEQFF.

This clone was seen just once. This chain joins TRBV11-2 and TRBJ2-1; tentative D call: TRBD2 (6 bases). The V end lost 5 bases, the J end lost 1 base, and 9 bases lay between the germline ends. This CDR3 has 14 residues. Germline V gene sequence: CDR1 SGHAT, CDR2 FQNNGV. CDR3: CASSQRASYNEQFF. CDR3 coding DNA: TGTGCCAGCAGCCAGCGGGCTTCCTACAATGAGCAGTTCTTC.

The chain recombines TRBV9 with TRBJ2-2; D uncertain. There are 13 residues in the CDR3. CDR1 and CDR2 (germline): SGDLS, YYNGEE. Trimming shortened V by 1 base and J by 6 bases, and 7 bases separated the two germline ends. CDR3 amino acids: CASSVIEAGELFF. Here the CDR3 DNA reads TGTGCCAGCAGCGTAATAGAGGCCGGGGAGCTGTTTTTT.

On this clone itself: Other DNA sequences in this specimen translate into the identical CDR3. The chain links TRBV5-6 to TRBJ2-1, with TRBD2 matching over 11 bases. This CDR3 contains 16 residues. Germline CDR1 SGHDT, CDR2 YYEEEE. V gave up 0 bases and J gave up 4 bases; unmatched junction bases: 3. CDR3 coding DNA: TGTGCCAGCAGCTTGGTTTTAGCGGGGGGGTACAATGAGCAGTTCTTC. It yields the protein CASSLVLAGGYNEQFF.

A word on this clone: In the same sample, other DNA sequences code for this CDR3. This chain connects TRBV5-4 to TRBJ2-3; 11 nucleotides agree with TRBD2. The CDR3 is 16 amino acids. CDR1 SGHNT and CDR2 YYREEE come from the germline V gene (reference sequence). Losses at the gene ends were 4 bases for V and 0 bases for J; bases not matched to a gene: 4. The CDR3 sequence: CASSPGTSGSTDTQYF. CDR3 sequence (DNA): TGTGCCAGCAGCCCTGGGACTAGCGGTAGCACAGATACGCAGTATTTT.

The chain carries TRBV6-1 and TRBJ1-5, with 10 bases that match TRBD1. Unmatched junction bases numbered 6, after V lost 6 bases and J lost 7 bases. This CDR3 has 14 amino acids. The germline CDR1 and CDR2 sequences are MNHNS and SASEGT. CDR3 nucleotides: TGTGCCAGCAGCGGGACAGGGGCAAGACAGCCCCAGCATTTT. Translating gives CASSGTGARQPQHF.

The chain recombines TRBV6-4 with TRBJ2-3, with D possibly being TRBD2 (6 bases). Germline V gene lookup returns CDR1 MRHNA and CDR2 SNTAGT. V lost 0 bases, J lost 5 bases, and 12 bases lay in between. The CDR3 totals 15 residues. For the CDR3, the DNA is TGTGCCAGCAGTGACTCGCTGGGGGGAGGAGATACGCAGTATTTT. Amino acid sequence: CASSDSLGGGDTQYF.

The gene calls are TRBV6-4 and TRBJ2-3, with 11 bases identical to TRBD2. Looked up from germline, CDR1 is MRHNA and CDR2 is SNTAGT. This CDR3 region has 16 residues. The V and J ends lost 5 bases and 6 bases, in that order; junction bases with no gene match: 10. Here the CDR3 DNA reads TGTGCCAGCAGTCAAACCGGGACTAGCGGTCCGGATACGCAGTATTTT. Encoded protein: CASSQTGTSGPDTQYF.

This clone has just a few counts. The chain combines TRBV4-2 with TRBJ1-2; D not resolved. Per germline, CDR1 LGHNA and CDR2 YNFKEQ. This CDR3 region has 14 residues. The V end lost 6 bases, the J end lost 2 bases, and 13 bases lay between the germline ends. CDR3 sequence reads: CASRESAVNYGYTF. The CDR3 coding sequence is TGTGCCAGCAGGGAATCAGCGGTGAACTATGGCTACACCTTC.

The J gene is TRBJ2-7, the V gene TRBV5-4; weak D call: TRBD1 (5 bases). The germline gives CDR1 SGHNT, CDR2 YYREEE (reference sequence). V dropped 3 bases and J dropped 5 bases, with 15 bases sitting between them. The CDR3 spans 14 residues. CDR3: CASSSTFREHEQYF. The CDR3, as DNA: TGTGCCAGCAGCTCGACTTTCAGGGAACACGAGCAGTACTTC.

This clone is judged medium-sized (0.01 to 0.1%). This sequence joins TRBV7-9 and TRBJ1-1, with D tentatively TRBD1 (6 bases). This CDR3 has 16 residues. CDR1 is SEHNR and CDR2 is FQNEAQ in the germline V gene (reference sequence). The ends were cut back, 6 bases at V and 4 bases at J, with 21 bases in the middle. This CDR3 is CASSPRTQGGGTEAFF. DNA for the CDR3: TGTGCCAGCAGTCCAAGGACACAGGGAGGAGGCACTGAAGCTTTCTTT.

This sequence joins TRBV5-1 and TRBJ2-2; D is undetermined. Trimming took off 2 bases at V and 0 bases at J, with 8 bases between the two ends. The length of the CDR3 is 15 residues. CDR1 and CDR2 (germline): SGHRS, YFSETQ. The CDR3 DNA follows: TGCGCCAGCAGCTTCGGATCTCCGAACACCGGGGAGCTGTTTTTT. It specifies CASSFGSPNTGELFF.

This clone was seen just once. CDR3: CASSGLDRGRIGYTF. CDR3 nucleotides: TGTGCCAGCTCAGGACTAGACAGGGGGCGAATTGGCTACACCTTC. The rearrangement joins TRBV18 to TRBJ1-2, with 10 bases aligning to TRBD1. The CDR3 has 15 amino acids. The germline gives CDR1 KGHSH, CDR2 LQKENI. V shed 5 bases and J 7 bases; nucleotides not matched to a gene: 10.